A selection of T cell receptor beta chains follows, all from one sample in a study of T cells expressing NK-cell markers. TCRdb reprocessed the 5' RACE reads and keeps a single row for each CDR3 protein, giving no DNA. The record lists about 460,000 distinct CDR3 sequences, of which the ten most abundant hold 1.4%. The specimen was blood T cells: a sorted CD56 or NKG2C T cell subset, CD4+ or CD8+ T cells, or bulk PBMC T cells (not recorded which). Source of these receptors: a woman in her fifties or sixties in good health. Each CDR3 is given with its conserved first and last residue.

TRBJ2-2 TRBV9 CASKDQSNTGELFF
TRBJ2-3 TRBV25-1 CASSDRTSTSTDTQYF
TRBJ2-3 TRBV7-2 CASSQIRTSGGTDTQYF
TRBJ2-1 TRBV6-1 CASSGTDQDAVFGEQFF
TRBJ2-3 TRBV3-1 CASSSWTSGRWDTQYF
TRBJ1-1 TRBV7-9 CASSPRVTSIEAFF
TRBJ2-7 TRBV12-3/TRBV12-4 CASSLVGLAGDEQYF
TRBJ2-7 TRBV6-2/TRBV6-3 CASSYSRGRSYEQYF
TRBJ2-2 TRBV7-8 CASSLSAGGAGNTGELFF
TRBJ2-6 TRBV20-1 CSARGLTGSGANVLTF
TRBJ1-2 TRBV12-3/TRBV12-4 CASRQAGRSSNYGYTF
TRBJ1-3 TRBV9 CASSVAGTASGNTIYF
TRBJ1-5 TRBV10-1 CASTGQLDQPQHF
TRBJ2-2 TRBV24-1 CATSVNPSGPDEWAGELFF
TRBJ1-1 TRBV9 CASSPIWVDVEAFF
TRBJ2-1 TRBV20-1 CSVGTGYGNEQFF
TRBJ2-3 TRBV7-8 CASSLVIPRSTDTQYF
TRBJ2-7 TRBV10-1 CASSGGPGGGLVEQYF
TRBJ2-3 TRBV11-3 CASSRFGLAGNSDTQYF
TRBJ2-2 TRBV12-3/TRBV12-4 CASSLRAGTITGELFF
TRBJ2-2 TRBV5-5 CASSFRTGLTGELFF
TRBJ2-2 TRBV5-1 CASSSPLNTGELFF
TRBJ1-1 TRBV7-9 CAGTGAMNTEAFF
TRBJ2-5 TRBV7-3 CASSQIAGVVEETQYF
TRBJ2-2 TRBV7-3 CASSLRAQGDGTGELFF
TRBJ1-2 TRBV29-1 CSVLEGAGGYTF
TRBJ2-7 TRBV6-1 CASTGGDEQYF
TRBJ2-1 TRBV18 CASSRSGAGGQSDEQFF
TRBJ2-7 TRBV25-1 CASNHRSDRGDEQYF
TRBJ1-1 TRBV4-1 CASSQGGGRYNTEAFF
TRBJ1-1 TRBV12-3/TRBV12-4 CASEDEPLRYRNTEAFF
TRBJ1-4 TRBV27 CASSLFRTGEKLFF
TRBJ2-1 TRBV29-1 CSVEDPVTRDKFF
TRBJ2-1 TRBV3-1 CASSLRTSGLSYNEQFF
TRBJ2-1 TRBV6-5 CASIGDYNEQFF
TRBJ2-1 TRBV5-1 CASSLNPGTGEEQFF
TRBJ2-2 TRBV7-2 CASSLAAPNTGELFF
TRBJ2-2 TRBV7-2 CASSLRASGSSGELFF
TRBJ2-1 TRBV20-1 CSASDRTHEQFF
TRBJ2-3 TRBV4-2 CASSQDLGLDTQYF
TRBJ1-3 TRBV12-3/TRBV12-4 CASSFFGSSGNTIYF
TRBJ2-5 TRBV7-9 CASSYGTQDQETQYF
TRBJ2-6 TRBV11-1 CASSLTQGFGANVLTF
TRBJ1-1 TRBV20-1 CSARSGQGERTEAFF
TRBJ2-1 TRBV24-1 CATSERLAGVGEQFF
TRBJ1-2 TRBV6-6 CASSTRGNYGYTF
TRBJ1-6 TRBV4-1 CASSQDVGRLQILHF